The 9 T cell receptor beta chains presented below share a single source sample, sequenced in a study of cytomegalovirus exposure and HLA in healthy donors. The PCR employed 60 Vbeta primers together with 13 Jbeta primers. TCRdb keeps only in-frame clones here, not all; method: immunoSEQ multiplex PCR. The sample carries under 200,000 clones, 65% to 85% recorded once. What was sequenced was PBMCs. Receptor source: a woman between 40 and 55 years old in good health and CMV-seropositive.

The chain is built from TRBV19 and TRBJ2-3, with TRBD2 identical over 7 bases. CDR1 is LNHDA and CDR2 is SQIVND in the germline V gene (reference sequence). This CDR3 is 16 amino acids long. V gave up 5 bases and J gave up 0 bases; unmatched junction bases: 8. CDR3 sequence reads: CASSVRDYPSTDTQYF. DNA for the CDR3: TGTGCCAGTAGTGTCCGGGACTACCCTAGCACAGATACGCAGTATTTT.

The chain joins TRBV21-1 to TRBJ2-5; no check of the table's D call, TRBD2, against the DNA was made. TRBV21-1 is shown as a pseudogene. The CDR3 has 15 residues. Here the CDR3 reads CASSCQTSGSETQYF. For the CDR3, the DNA is TGTGCCAGCAGCTGTCAGACTAGCGGGAGTGAGACCCAGTACTTC.

The CDR3 DNA is TGTGCCATCAGTGGCCGGGACAGTAATTCACCCCTCCACTTT. The encoded protein is CAISGRDSNSPLHF. J is TRBJ1-6 and V is TRBV10-3, with 7 bases matching TRBD1. Germline CDR1 reads ENHRY; CDR2 reads SYGVKD. This CDR3 has 14 residues. The V and J ends lost 4 bases and 6 bases, in that order; junction bases with no gene match: 3.

This clone was detected only a few times. The rearrangement links TRBV5-1 to TRBJ1-4; weak D call: TRBD1 (5 bases). CDR1 and CDR2 (germline): SGHRS, YFSETQ. CDR3 length: 13 residues. The V end lost 5 bases, the J end lost 4 bases, and 9 bases lay between the germline ends. Here the CDR3 DNA reads TGCGCCAGCAGTCTAGGGGATAATGAAAAACTGTTTTTT. This sequence encodes CASSLGDNEKLFF.

In its sample, this clone was seen once. This chain joins TRBV6-5 and TRBJ2-7, with a tentative D call TRBD2 (5 bases). CDR3 length: 14 amino acids. Looked up from germline, CDR1 is MNHEY and CDR2 is SVGAGI. V gave up 6 bases and J gave up 3 bases, with 15 bases separating them. CDR3 sequence reads: CASSLYRESYEQYF. The CDR3 nucleotides read TGTGCCAGCAGCCTTTATCGGGAAAGCTACGAGCAGTACTTC.

This chain links TRBV7-9 with TRBJ2-1; 8 nucleotides agree with TRBD1. This CDR3 spans 16 amino acids. Germline CDR1 SEHNR, CDR2 FQNEAQ (reference sequence). After removal of 1 base from V and 7 bases from J, the junction contained 9 bases not matched to a gene. CDR3 sequence: CASSLEGQGARNEQFF. Here the CDR3 DNA reads TGTGCCAGCAGCTTAGAAGGGCAGGGGGCGCGGAATGAGCAGTTCTTC.

The CDR3, as DNA: TGTGCCAGCAGCTTGGTCACTAGCGGGAGTTTCTCCTACGAGCAGTACTTC. Residues: CASSLVTSGSFSYEQYF. J is TRBJ2-7 and V is TRBV5-8; 11 nucleotides agree with TRBD2. The CDR3 extends over 17 amino acids. V dropped 0 bases and J dropped 0; count of bases not matched to a gene: 5. Germline assignment: CDR1 SGHTS and CDR2 YDEGEE.

This CDR3 is CASGRGQLNEKLFF. The CDR3 DNA reads TGTGCCAGCGGGAGGGGACAACTGAATGAAAAACTGTTTTTT. This chain joins TRBV25-1 and TRBJ1-4, with D possibly being TRBD1 (6 bases). Germline V gives CDR1 MGHDK, CDR2 SYGVNS. CDR3 size: 14 residues. V lost 8 bases and J lost 5, with 15 bases in between.

This sequence joins TRBV11-2 and TRBJ2-3; 7 bases are a match to TRBD1. Germline V gives CDR1 SGHAT, CDR2 FQNNGV. V lost 3 bases, J lost 4 bases, and 1 base stayed unmatched. CDR3 length equals 13 residues. CDR3: CASSFQGADTQYF. CDR3 bases: TGTGCCAGCAGCTTCCAGGGGGCAGATACGCAGTATTTT.